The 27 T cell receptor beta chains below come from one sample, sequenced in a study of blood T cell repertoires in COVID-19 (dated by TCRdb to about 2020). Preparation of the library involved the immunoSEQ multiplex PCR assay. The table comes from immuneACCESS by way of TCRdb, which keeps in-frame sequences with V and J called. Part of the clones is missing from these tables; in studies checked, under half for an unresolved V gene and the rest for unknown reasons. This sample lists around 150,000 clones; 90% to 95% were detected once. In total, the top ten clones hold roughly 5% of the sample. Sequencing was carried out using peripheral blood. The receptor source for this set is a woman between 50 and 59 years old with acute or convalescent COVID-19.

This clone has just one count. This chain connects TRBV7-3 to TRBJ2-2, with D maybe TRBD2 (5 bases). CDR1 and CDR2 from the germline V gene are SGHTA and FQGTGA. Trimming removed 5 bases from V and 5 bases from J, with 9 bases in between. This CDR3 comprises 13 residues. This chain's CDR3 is CASSQEVTGELFF. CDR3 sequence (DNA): TGTGCCAGCAGCCAGGAGGTAACCGGGGAGCTGTTTTTT.

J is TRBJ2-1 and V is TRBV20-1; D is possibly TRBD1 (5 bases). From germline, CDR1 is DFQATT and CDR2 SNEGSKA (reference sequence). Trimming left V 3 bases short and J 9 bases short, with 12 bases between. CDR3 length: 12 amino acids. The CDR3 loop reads CSASSRVGEQFF. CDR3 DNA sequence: TGCAGTGCTAGTTCCAGGGTAGGTGAGCAGTTCTTC.

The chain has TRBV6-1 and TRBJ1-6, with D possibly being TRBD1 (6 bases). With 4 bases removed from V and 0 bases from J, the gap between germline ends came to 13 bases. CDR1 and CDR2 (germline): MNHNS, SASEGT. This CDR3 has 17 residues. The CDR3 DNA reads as TGTGCCAGCAGTGCACAGGGATTCGGCTCCTATAATTCACCCCTCCACTTT. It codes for CASSAQGFGSYNSPLHF.

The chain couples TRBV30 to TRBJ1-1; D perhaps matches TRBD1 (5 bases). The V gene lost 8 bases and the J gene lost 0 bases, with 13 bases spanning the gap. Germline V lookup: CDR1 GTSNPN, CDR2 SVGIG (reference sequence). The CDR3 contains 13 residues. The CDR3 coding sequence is TGTGCCGGGGGTTTAGGGGTGAACACTGAAGCTTTCTTT. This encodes CAGGLGVNTEAFF.

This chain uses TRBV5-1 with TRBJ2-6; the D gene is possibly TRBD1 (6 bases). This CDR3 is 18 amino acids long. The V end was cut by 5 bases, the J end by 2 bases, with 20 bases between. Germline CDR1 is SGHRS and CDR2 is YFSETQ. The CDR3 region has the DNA TGCGCCAGCAGTCCCCACCGGGACACCTCTCCTGGGGCCAACGTCCTGACTTTC. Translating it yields CASSPHRDTSPGANVLTF.

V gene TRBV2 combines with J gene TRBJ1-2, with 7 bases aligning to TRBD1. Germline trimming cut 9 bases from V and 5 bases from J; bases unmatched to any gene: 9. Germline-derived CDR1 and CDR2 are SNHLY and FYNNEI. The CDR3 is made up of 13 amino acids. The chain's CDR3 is CASGDRNMYGYTF. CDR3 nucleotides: TGTGCCAGTGGGGACAGAAATATGTATGGCTACACCTTC.

This CDR3 reads CATSEPDRGNQPQHF. The CDR3 region has the DNA TGTGCCACCAGTGAACCGGACAGGGGTAATCAGCCCCAGCATTTT. The V gene is TRBV24-1, the J gene TRBJ1-5; 9 bases match TRBD1. The CDR3 loop spans 15 amino acids. CDR1 is KGHDR and CDR2 is SFDVKD in the germline V gene. Trimming at V came to 4 bases and at J to 4 bases, leaving 4 bases not matched to a gene.

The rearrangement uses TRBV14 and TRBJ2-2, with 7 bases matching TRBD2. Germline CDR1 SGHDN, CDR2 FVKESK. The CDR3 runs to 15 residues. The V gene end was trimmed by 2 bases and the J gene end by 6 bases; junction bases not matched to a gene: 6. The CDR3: CASSQRPGGSGELFF. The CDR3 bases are TGTGCCAGCAGCCAAAGACCGGGAGGTTCCGGGGAGCTGTTTTTT.

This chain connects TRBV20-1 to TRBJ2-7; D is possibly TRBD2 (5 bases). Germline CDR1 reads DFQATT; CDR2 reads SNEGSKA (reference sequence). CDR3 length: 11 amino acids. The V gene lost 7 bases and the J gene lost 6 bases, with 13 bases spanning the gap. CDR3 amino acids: CSGGVSREQYF. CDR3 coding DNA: TGCAGTGGGGGAGTCTCCCGCGAGCAGTACTTC.

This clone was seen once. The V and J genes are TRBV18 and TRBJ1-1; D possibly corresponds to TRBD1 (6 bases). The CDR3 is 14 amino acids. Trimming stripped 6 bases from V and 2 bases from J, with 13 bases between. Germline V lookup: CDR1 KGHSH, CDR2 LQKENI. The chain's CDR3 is CASSSRTDNTEAFF. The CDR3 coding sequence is TGTGCCAGCTCTTCCCGGACAGATAACACTGAAGCTTTCTTT.

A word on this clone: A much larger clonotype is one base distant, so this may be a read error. In nucleotides, the CDR3 is TGTGCCAGCAGTTCGACAGGGTCCTACGAGCAGTACTTC. Its translation is CASSSTGSYEQYF. The rearrangement links TRBV28 to TRBJ2-7; 7 bases are shared with TRBD1. Germline CDR1 is MDHEN and CDR2 is SYDVKM. V dropped 4 bases and J dropped 1; count of bases not matched to a gene: 1. The CDR3 is made up of 13 amino acids.

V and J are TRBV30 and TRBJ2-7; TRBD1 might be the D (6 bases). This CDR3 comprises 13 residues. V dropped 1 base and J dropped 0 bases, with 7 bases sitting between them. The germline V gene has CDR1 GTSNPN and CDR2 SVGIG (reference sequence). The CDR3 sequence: CAWSADSSYEQYF. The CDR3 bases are TGTGCCTGGAGTGCGGACAGCTCCTACGAGCAGTACTTC. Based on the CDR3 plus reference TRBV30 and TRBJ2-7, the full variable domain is SQTIHQWPATLVQPVGSPLSLECTVEGTSNPNLYWYRQAAGRGLQLLFYSVGIGQISSEVPQNLSASRPQDRQFILSSKKLLLSDSGFYLCAWSADSSYEQYFGPGTRLTVT.

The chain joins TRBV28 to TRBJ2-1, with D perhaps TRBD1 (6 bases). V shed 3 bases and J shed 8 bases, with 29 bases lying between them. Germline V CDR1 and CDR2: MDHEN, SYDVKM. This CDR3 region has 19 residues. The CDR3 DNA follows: TGTGCCAGCAGTTTGGGGGCCGTTGCCGCTTGGTGGGGCGCGGATGAGCAGTTCTTC. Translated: CASSLGAVAAWWGADEQFF.

The CDR3 here is CASKAGAQETQYF. DNA for the CDR3: TGTGCCAGCAAGGCAGGGGCTCAGGAGACCCAGTACTTC. This chain uses TRBV25-1 with TRBJ2-5; TRBD1 might be the D (6 bases). CDR3 length equals 13 residues. Trimming took 7 bases from V and 5 from J, leaving 14 bases between them. CDR1 and CDR2 (germline): MGHDK, SYGVNS.

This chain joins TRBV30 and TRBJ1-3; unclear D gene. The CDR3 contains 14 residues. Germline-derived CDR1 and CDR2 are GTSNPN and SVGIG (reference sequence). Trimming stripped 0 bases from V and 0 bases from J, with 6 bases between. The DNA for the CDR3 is TGTGCCTGGAGTGTACCAGACTCTGGAAACACCATATATTTT. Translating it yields CAWSVPDSGNTIYF.

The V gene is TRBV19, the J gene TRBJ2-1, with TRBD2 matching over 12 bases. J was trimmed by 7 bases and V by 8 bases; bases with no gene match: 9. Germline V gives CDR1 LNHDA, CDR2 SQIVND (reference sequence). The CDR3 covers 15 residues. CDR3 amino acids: CASELAGGLGNEQFF. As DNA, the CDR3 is TGTGCCAGTGAACTAGCGGGAGGACTCGGGAATGAGCAGTTCTTC.

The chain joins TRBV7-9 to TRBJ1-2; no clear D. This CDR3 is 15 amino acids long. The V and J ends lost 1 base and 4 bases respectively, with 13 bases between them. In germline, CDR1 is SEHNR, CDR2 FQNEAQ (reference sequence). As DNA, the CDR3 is TGTGCCAGCAGCTTAGATACCGCTGAGGGCTATGGCTACACCTTC. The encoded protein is CASSLDTAEGYGYTF.

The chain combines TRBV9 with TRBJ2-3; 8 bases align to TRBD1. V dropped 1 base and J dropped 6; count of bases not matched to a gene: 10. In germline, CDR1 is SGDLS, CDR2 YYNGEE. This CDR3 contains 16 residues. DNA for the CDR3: TGTGCCAGCAGCGTATCATCAGGGGGCGGGTTGGATACGCAGTATTTT. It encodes CASSVSSGGGLDTQYF.

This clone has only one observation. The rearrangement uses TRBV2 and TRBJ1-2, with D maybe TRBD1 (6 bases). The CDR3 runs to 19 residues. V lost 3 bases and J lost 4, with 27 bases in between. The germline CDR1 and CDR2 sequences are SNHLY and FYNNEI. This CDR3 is CASSDRRTALPSESYGYTF. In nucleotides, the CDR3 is TGTGCCAGCAGTGATCGCAGGACAGCCTTACCATCCGAGAGCTATGGCTACACCTTC.

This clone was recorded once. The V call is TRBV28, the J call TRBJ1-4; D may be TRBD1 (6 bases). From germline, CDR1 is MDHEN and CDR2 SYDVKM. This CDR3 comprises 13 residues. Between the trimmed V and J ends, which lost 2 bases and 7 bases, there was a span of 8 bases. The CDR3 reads CASSLTGSEKLFF. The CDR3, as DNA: TGTGCCAGCAGTTTAACAGGGAGTGAAAAACTGTTTTTT. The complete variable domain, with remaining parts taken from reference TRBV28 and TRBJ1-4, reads DVKVTQSSRYLVKRTGEKVFLECVQDMDHENMFWYRQDPGLGLRLIYFSYDVKMKEKGDIPEGYSVSREKKERFSLILESASTNQTSMYLCASSLTGSEKLFFGSGTQLSVL.

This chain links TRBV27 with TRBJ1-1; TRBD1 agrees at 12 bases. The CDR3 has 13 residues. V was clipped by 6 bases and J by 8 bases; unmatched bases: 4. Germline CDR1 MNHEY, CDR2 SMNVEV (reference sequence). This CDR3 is CASRLGQGAEAFF. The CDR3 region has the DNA TGTGCCAGCAGATTGGGACAGGGGGCCGAAGCTTTCTTT.

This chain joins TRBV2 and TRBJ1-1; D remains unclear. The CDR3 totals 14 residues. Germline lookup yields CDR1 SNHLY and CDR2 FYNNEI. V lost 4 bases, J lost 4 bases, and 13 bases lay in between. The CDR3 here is CASSATGSGTEAFF. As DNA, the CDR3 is TGTGCCAGCAGTGCCACGGGATCGGGCACTGAAGCTTTCTTT.

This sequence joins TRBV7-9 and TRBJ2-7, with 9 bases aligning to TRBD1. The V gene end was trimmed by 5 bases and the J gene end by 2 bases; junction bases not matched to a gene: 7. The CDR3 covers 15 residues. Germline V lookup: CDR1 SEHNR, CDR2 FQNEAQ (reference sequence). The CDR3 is CASSLGTGTPYEQYF. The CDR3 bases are TGTGCCAGCAGCCTCGGGACAGGGACACCCTACGAGCAGTACTTC.

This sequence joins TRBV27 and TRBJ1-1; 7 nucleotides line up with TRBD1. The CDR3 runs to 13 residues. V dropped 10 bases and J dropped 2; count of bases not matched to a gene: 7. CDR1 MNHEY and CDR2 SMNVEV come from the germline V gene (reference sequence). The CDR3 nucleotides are TGTGCCACTCAACAGGGGATCAACACTGAAGCTTTCTTT. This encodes CATQQGINTEAFF.

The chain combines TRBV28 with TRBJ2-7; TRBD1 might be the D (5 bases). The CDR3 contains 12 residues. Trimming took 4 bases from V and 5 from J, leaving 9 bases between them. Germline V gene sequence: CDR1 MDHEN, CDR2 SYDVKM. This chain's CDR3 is CASSSDRDEQYF. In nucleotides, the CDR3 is TGTGCCAGCAGTTCCGACAGAGACGAGCAGTACTTC.

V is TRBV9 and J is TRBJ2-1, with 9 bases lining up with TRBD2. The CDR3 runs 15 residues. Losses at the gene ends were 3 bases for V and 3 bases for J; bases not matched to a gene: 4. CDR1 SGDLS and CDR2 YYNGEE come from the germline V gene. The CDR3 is CASSDGTSNYNEQFF. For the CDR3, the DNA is TGTGCCAGCAGCGACGGGACTAGCAACTACAATGAGCAGTTCTTC.

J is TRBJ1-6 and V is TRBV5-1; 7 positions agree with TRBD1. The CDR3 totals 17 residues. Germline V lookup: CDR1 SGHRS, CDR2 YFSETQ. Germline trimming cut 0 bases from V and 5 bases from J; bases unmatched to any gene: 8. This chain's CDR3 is CASSLVPDGTDNSPLHF. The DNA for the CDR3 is TGCGCCAGCAGCTTGGTCCCGGACGGGACAGATAATTCACCCCTCCACTTT.